The sequence of this TCR beta chain was determined in a study of shared clonotypes between healthy human individuals. Study summary: Each donor contributed plates that comprised three CD4 naive, three CD4 memory, two CD8 naive and one CD8 memory.

Using immunoSEQ multiplex PCR, the repertoire was profiled, and TCRdb retains in-frame clones only, with some absent. The sample consists of roughly 2,300,000 clones, about nine tenths of them appearing once. Healthy HIV-negative adults without recent acute infections or vaccinations served as donors. The sample consisted of naive CD4+ T cells from PBMCs. Subset reported: CD45RA+ positively selected. This TCR was sampled from a man aged 18-30 years in good health. Some clones in this sample may be carry-over from other donors' samples.

CDR3 amino acids: CASSLMWGDGYTF. CDR3 DNA: TGTGCCAGCAGCTTGATGTGGGGGGATGGCTACACCTTC. V gene TRBV5-8 combines with J gene TRBJ1-2; TRBD1 might be the D (5 bases). In germline, CDR1 is SGHTS, CDR2 YDEGEE. This CDR3 is built from 13 residues. The V and J ends lost 1 base and 6 bases respectively, with 10 bases between them.